The 6 T cell receptor beta chains reported below all come from one sample, sequenced in a study of OX40 agonist ivuxolimab in advanced cancers. TCRdb keeps only in-frame clones here, not all; method: immunoSEQ multiplex PCR. Of about 99,000 clones in the sample, 90% to 97% were seen once. The sequenced sample was CD4+ or CD8+ T cells sorted from blood, obtained in a trial of the OX40 agonist ivuxolimab. The source is an adult with an advanced solid tumor such as melanoma, head and neck, liver or kidney cancer.

The chain combines TRBV15 with TRBJ2-7; 9 positions agree with TRBD1. This CDR3 contains 15 residues. CDR1 is LNHNV, CDR2 YYDKDF, per germline (reference sequence). Trimming removed 3 bases from V and 4 bases from J; junction bases left unmatched: 7. CDR3 DNA: TGTGCCACCAGCAGCCCGGGACAGGGTCTTTACGAGCAGTACTTC. Translated, it gives CATSSPGQGLYEQYF.

The gene calls are TRBV27 and TRBJ2-7; no clear D gene. The CDR3 totals 12 residues. The V gene's germline CDR1 is MNHEY and CDR2 SMNVEV (reference sequence). V dropped 5 bases and J dropped 0 bases, with 5 bases sitting between them. The CDR3, as DNA: TGTGCCAGCAGTACGAGCTCCTACGAGCAGTACTTC. This codes for CASSTSSYEQYF.

The chain links TRBV4-1 to TRBJ2-7; possibly TRBD2 for D (6 bases). The CDR3 spans 13 residues. The V end was cut by 3 bases, the J end by 4 bases, with 10 bases between. Germline V lookup: CDR1 MGHRA, CDR2 YSYEKL. The DNA of the CDR3 is TGCGCCAGCAGCCAGGCGGGGACGTACGAGCAGTACTTC. Translation gives CASSQAGTYEQYF.

The V gene is TRBV5-8, the J gene TRBJ2-5; tentatively, D is TRBD2 (5 bases). Trimming pared 7 bases from V and 2 bases from J, leaving 15 bases between. The CDR3 totals 14 residues. The germline V gene encodes CDR1 SGHTS and CDR2 YDEGEE. CDR3 in amino acids: CASLSQRRQETQYF. The DNA of the CDR3 is TGTGCCAGCCTGTCCCAGCGGAGACAAGAGACCCAGTACTTC.

The chain joins TRBV27 to TRBJ2-3; 8 nucleotides agree with TRBD1. CDR3 length: 14 residues. J was trimmed by 4 bases and V by 6 bases; bases with no gene match: 6. Germline CDR1 reads MNHEY; CDR2 reads SMNVEV (reference sequence). CDR3 nucleotide sequence: TGTGCCAGCAGGTACGACAGGGGTGCAGATACGCAGTATTTT. Its protein is CASRYDRGADTQYF.

V and J are TRBV10-3 and TRBJ2-7; 9 nucleotides match TRBD1. The germline CDR1 and CDR2 sequences are ENHRY and SYGVKD. V lost 3 bases and J lost 0; bases outside the gene matches: 15. The CDR3 sequence is 19 residues long. This CDR3 is CAISDPTGTGIWASYEQYF. CDR3 DNA: TGTGCCATCAGTGACCCCACCGGGACAGGGATTTGGGCCTCCTACGAGCAGTACTTC.